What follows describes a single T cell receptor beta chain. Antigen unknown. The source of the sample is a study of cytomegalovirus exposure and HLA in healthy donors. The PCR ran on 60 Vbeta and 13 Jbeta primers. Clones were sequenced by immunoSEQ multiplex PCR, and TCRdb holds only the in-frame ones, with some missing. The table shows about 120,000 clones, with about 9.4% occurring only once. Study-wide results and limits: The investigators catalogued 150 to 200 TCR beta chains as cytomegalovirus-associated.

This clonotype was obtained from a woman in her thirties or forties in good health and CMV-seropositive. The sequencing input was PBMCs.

CDR3 coding DNA: TGTGCCAGCAGCTGGACTAGCGGAACACAAGAGACCCAGTACTTC. Protein product: CASSWTSGTQETQYF. V is TRBV7-3 and J is TRBJ2-5, with 10 bases matching TRBD2. The CDR3 runs to 15 residues. V shed 4 bases, J shed 2 bases, and the junction held 4 bases outside the gene matches. Germline V gene lookup returns CDR1 SGHTA and CDR2 FQGTGA.